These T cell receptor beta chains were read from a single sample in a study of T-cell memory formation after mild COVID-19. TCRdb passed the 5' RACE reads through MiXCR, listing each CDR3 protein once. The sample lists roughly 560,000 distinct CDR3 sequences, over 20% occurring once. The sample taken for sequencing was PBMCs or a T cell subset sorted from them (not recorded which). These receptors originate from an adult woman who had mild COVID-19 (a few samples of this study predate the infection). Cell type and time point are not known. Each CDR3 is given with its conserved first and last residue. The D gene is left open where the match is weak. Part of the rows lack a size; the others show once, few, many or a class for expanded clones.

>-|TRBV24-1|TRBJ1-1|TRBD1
CATSRTGGQTEAFF
TGTGCCACCAGTAGGACAGGGGGCCAGACTGAAGCTTTCTTT
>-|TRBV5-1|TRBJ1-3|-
CASSLELRSQPRSGNTIYF
TGCGCCAGCAGCTTGGAGCTTCGGAGTCAGCCACGCTCTGGAAACACCATATATTTT
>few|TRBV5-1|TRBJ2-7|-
CASSLRVAGYEQYF
TGCGCCAGCAGCTTGCGGGTGGCTGGTTACGAGCAGTACTTC
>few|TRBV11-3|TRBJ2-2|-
CASSLDSRGAGELFF
TGTGCCAGCAGCTTAGATTCTAGAGGTGCCGGGGAGCTGTTTTTT
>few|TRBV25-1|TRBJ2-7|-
CASSDYLGGANYEQYF
TGTGCCAGCAGTGATTACTTGGGGGGGGCCAACTACGAGCAGTACTTC
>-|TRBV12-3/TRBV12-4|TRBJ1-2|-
CASSLSPPQAGSNYGYTF
TGTGCCAGCAGTTTATCACCCCCCCAAGCCGGGAGTAACTATGGCTACACCTTC
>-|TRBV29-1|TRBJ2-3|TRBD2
CSVEEGGGDTQYF
TGCAGCGTTGAAGAGGGCGGGGGGGATACGCAGTATTTT
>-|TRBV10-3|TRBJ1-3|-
CAISERASTDSGNTIYF
TGTGCCATCAGTGAGCGCGCATCAACCGACTCTGGAAACACCATATATTTT
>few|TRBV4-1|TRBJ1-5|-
CASSQDGASNQPQHF
TGCGCCAGCAGCCAAGATGGGGCCTCCAATCAGCCCCAGCATTTT
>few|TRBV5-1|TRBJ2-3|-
CASSSPGTSTDTQYF
TGCGCCAGCAGCTCCCCCGGGACTTCCACAGATACGCAGTATTTT
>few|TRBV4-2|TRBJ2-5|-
CASSQDWRGRGETQYF
TGTGCCAGCAGCCAAGATTGGCGGGGACGAGGAGAGACCCAGTACTTC
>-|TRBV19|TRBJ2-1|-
CASSIGPRYNEQFF
TGTGCCAGTAGTATAGGCCCCCGGTATAATGAGCAGTTCTTC
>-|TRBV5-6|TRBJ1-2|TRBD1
CASSLGQGLTGYTF
TGTGCCAGCAGCCTTGGACAGGGCCTAACAGGCTACACCTTC
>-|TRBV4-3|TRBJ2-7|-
CASSQEALKVADYYEQYF
TGCGCCAGCAGCCAAGAAGCTTTGAAGGTAGCGGACTACTACGAGCAGTACTTC
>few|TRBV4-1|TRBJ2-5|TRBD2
CASSQDLRTSGAAEETQYF
TGCGCCAGCAGCCAAGATCTTAGGACTAGCGGGGCCGCGGAAGAGACCCAGTACTTC
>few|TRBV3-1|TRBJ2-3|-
CASSQDTLTDTQYF
TGTGCCAGCAGCCAAGACACCTTAACAGATACGCAGTATTTT
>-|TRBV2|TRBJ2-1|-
CASKPDRGSYNEQFF
TGTGCCAGCAAGCCCGACAGAGGCTCCTACAATGAGCAGTTCTTC
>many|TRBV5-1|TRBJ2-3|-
CASSYLDTQYF
TGCGCCAGCAGCTATTTAGATACGCAGTATTTT
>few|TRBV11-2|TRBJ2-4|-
CASSLVTGRTKNIQYF
TGTGCCAGCAGCTTAGTTACAGGGAGGACCAAAAACATTCAGTACTTC
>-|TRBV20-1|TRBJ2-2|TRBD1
CSARGQGNTGELFF
TGCAGTGCTAGAGGACAGGGGAACACCGGGGAGCTGTTTTTT
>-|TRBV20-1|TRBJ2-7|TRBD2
CSVTSGGRDYEQYF
TGCAGTGTAACCTCGGGGGGGAGGGACTACGAGCAGTACTTC
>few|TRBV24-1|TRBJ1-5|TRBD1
CATSEYAGGYSNQPQHF
TGTGCCACCAGTGAGTACGCAGGGGGATATAGCAATCAGCCCCAGCATTTT
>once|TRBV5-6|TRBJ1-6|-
CASSFFRETHNSPLHF
TGTGCCAGCAGCTTCTTTCGGGAAACTCATAATTCACCCCTCCACTTT
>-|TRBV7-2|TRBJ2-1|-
CASSPRTGNEQFF
TGTGCCAGCAGCCCCCGGACTGGAAATGAGCAGTTCTTC
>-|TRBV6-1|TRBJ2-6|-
CASSEFRQTPSGANVLTF
TGTGCCAGCAGTGAATTTCGACAGACACCCTCTGGGGCCAACGTCCTGACTTTC
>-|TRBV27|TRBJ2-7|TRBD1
CASSLETGASEQYF
TGTGCCAGCAGTTTAGAGACAGGGGCGAGCGAGCAGTACTTC
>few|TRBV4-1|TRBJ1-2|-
CASSQDLHQGYGYTF
TGCGCCAGCAGCCAAGACCTACACCAGGGATATGGCTACACCTTC
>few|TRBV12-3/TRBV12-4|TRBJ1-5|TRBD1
CASRGGQGPQHF
TGTGCCAGCCGAGGAGGACAGGGCCCCCAGCATTTT
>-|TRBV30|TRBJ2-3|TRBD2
CAWSVQGLAGLVTQYF
TGTGCCTGGAGTGTACAGGGACTAGCTGGTCTGGTTACGCAGTATTTT
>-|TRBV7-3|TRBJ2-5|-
CASSLRPGAEETQYF
TGTGCCAGCAGCTTACGACCGGGGGCCGAAGAGACCCAGTACTTC
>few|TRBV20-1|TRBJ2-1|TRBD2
CSARGLAGGQFF
TGCAGTGCTAGAGGACTAGCGGGAGGGCAGTTCTTC
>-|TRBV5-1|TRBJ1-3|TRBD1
CASSVGTAGNTIYF
TGCGCCAGCAGCGTTGGGACAGCTGGAAACACCATATATTTT
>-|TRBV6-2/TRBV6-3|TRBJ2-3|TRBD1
CASSPSTGFDTQYF
TGTGCCAGCAGCCCCTCGACAGGGTTCGATACGCAGTATTTT
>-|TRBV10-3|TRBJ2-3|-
CAISDRGTDTQYF
TGTGCCATCAGTGATCGGGGCACAGATACGCAGTATTTT
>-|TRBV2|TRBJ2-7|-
CARDSPYEQYF
TGTGCCAGGGACAGCCCCTACGAGCAGTACTTC
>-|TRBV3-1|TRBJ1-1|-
CASTGGGGEAFF
TGTGCCAGCACGGGCGGGGGCGGCGAAGCTTTCTTT
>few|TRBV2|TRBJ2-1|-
CASSERADPYNEQFF
TGTGCCAGCAGTGAAAGGGCTGACCCCTACAATGAGCAGTTCTTC
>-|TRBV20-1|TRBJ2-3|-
CSARGATGTDTQYF
TGCAGTGCTAGGGGGGCCACTGGCACAGATACGCAGTATTTT
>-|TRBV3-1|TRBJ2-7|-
CASSHAQDYEQYF
TGTGCCAGCAGCCACGCACAAGACTACGAGCAGTACTTC
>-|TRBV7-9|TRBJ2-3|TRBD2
CASSSRLAGLTDTQYF
TGTGCCAGCAGCTCTCGACTAGCGGGCCTCACAGATACGCAGTATTTT
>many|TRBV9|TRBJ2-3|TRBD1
CASSVAATGVVDTQYF
TGTGCCAGCAGCGTCGCCGCGACAGGGGTTGTGGATACGCAGTATTTT
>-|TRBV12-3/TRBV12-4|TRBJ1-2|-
CASSFEGNYGYTF
TGTGCCAGCAGTTTTGAGGGGAACTATGGCTACACCTTC